The clone carrying this T cell receptor (beta chain) was seen a handful of times. Its antigen is undetermined. These data come from a study of T cell responses to AZD1222 COVID-19 vaccine. Study-level points and caveats: No repertoire was sampled before or during the peak T cell response, only after it. Only six or seven AZD1222 recipients tested seropositive at baseline. Within unmutated variant regions lay the reported targets of nearly half of spike-specific TCRs.

Method: immunoSEQ multiplex PCR; TCRdb's copy keeps in-frame clones and lacks some. The sample contains about 90,000 clones, approximately 86% of which appear only once. Germline loops: CDR1 LGHDT, CDR2 YNNKEL (reference sequence). V shed 0 bases and J shed 8 bases, with 14 bases lying between them. The CDR3 is 15 amino acids. The chain is built from TRBV3-1 (or the pseudogene TRBV3-2) and TRBJ1-3, with D possibly matching TRBD1 (6 bases). This specimen was peripheral blood, taken on day 0 of AZD1222 vaccination. This sequence originates from an adult in good health. As DNA, the CDR3 is TGTGCCAGCAGCCAAGATGGGGGCGCAAGGGACACCATATATTTT. This sequence encodes CASSQDGGARDTIYF.